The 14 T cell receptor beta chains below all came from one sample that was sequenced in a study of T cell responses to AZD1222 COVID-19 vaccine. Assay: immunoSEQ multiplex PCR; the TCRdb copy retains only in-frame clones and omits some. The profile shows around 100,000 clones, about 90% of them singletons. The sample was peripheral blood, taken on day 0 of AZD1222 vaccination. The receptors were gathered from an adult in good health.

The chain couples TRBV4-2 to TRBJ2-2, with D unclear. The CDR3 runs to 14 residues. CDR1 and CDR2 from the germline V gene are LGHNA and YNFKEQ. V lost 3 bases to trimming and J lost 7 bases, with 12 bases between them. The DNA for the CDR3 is TGTGCCAGCAGCCATAGGCCCATTGACGGGGAGCTGTTTTTT. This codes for CASSHRPIDGELFF.

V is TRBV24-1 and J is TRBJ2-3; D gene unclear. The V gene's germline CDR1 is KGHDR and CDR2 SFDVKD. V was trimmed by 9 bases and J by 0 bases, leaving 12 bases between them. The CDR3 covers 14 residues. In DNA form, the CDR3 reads TGTGCCACCCAACCAACGCTTAGCACAGATACGCAGTATTTT. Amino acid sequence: CATQPTLSTDTQYF.

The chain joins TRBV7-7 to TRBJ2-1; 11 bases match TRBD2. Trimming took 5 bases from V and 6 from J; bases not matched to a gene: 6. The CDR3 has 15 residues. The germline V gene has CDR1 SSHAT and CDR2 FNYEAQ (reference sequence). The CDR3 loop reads CASSRTSGSANEQFF. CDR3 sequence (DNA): TGTGCCAGCAGCCGCACTAGCGGGAGTGCCAATGAGCAGTTCTTC.

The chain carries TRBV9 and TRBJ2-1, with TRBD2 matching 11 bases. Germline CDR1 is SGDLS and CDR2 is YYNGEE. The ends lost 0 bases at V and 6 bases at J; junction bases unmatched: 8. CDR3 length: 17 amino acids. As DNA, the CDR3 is TGTGCCAGCAGCGTAGTAGCGGGAGGGCCTAATGGCAATGAGCAGTTCTTC. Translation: CASSVVAGGPNGNEQFF.

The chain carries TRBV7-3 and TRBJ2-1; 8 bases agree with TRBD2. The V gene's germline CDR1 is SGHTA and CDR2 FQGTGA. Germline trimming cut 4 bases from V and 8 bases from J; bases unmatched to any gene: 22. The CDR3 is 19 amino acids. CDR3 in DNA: TGTGCCAGCAGCTCCTTACCCGTCGGGGGGGGCCGTACGGGGCATGAGCAGTTCTTC. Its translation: CASSSLPVGGGRTGHEQFF.

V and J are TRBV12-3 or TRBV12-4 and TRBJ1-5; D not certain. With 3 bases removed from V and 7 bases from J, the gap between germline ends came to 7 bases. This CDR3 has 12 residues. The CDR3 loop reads CASSFQRQPQHF. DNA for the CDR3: TGTGCCAGCAGTTTTCAGAGGCAGCCCCAGCATTTT.

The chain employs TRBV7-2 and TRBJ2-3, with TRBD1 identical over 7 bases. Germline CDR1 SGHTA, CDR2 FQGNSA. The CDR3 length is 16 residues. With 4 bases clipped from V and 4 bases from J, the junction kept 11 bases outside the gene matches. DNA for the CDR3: TGTGCCAGCAGCTGGCAGGGCAGGGGGTTGTCAGATACGCAGTATTTT. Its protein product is CASSWQGRGLSDTQYF.

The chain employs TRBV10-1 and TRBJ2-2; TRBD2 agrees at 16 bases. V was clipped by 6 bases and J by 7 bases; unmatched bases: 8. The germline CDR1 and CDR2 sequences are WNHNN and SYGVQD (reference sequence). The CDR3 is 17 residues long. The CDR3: CASSPGTSGRGYGELFF. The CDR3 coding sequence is TGCGCCAGCAGCCCTGGGACTAGCGGGAGGGGATACGGGGAGCTGTTTTTT.

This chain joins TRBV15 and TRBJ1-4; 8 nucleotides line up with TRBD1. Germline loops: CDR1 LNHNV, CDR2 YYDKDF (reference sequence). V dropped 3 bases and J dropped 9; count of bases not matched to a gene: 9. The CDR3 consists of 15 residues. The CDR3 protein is CATSSGRDRLKKLFF. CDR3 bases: TGTGCCACCAGCAGTGGGAGGGACAGGTTGAAAAAACTGTTTTTT. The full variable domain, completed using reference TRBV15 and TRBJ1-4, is DAMVIQNPRYQVTQFGKPVTLSCSQTLNHNVMYWYQQKSSQAPKLLFHYYDKDFNNEADTPDNFQSRRPNTSFCFLDIRSPGLGDTAMYLCATSSGRDRLKKLFFGSGTQLSVL.

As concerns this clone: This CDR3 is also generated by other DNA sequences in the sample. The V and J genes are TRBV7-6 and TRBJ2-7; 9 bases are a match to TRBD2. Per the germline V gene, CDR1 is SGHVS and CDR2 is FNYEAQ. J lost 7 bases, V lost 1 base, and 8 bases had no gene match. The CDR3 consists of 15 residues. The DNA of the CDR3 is TGTGCCAGCAGCTTAGGGGGGGGACTAGCAGGGGAGCAGTACTTC. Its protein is CASSLGGGLAGEQYF.

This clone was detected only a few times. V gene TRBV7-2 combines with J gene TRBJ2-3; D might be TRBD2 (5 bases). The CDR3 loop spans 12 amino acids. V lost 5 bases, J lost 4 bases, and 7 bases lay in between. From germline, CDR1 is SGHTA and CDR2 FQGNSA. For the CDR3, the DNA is TGTGCCAGCAGCCGGGGAGCAGATACGCAGTATTTT. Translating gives CASSRGADTQYF.

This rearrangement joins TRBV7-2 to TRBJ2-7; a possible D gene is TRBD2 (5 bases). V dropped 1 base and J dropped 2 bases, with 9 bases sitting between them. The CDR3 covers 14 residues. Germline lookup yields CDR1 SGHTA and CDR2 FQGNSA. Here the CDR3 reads CASSLDPGTYEQYF. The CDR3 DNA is TGTGCCAGCAGCTTAGATCCGGGGACCTACGAGCAGTACTTC. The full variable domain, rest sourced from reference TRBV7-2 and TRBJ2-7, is GAGVSQSPSNKVTEKGKDVELRCDPISGHTALYWYRQSLGQGLEFLIYFQGNSAPDKSGLPSDRFSAERTGGSVSTLTIQRTQQEDSAVYLCASSLDPGTYEQYFGPGTRLTVT.

CDR3 protein: CASSKGARGNSPLHF. In DNA form, the CDR3 reads TGTGCCAGCAGCAAGGGGGCCAGGGGAAATTCACCCCTCCACTTT. V and J are TRBV21-1 and TRBJ1-6; TRBD1, the D gene given by the table, was not confirmed from the DNA. TRBV21-1 is a pseudogene. The CDR3 is 15 residues long.

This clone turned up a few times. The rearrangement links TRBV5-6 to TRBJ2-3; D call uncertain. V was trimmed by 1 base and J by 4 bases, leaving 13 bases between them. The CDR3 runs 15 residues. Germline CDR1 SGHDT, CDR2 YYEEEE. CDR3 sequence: CASSLLPSLADTQYF. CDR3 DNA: TGTGCCAGCAGCTTGTTACCCAGCTTAGCAGATACGCAGTATTTT.